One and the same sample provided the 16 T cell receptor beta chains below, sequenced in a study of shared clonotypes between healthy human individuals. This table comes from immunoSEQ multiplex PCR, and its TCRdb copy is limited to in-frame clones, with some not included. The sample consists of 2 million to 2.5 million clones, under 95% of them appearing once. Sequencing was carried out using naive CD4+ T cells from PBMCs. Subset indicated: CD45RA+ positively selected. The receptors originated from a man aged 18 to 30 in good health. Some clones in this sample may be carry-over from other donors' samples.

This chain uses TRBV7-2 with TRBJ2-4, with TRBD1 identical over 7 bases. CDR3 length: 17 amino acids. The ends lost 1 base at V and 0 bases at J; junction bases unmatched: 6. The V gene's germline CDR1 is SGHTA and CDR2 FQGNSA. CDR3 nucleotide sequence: TGTGCCAGCAGCTTAGACCGGGACAGACTAGCCAAAAACATTCAGTACTTC. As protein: CASSLDRDRLAKNIQYF. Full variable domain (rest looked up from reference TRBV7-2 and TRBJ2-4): GAGVSQSPSNKVTEKGKDVELRCDPISGHTALYWYRQSLGQGLEFLIYFQGNSAPDKSGLPSDRFSAERTGGSVSTLTIQRTQQEDSAVYLCASSLDRDRLAKNIQYFGAGTRLSVL.

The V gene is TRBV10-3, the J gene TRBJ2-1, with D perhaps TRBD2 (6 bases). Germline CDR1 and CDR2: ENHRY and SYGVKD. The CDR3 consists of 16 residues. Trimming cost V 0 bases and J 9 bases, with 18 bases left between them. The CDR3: CAISESMVEGPGEQFF. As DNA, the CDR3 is TGTGCCATCAGTGAGTCGATGGTGGAGGGGCCCGGTGAGCAGTTCTTC.

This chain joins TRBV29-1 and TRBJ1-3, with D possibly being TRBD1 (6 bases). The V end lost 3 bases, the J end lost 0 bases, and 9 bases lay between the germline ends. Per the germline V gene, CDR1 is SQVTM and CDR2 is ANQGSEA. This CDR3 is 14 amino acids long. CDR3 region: CSVEDRGSGNTIYF. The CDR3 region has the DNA TGCAGCGTTGAGGACAGAGGCTCTGGAAACACCATATATTTT.

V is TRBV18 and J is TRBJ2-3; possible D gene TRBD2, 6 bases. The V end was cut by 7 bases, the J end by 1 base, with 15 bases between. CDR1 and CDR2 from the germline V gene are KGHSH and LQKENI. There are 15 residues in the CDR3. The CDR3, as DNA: TGTGCCAGCTACCTTCCGGGACTCGGCACAGATACGCAGTATTTT. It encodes CASYLPGLGTDTQYF. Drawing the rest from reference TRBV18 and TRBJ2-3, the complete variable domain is NAGVMQNPRHLVRRRGQEARLRCSPMKGHSHVYWYRQLPEEGLKFMVYLQKENIIDESGMPKERFSAEFPKEGPSILRIQQVVRGDSAAYFCASYLPGLGTDTQYFGPGTRLTVL.

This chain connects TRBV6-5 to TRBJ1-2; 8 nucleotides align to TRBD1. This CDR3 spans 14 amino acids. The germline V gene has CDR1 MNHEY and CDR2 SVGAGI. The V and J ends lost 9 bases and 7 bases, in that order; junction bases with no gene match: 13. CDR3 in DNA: TGTGCCAGTAGAAAAGGACAGGGAACGGGTGGCTACACCTTC. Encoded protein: CASRKGQGTGGYTF.

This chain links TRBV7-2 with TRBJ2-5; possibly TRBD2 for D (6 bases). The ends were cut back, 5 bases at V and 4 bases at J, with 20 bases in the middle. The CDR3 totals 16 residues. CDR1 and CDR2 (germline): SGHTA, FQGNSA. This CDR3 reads CASSPFWAAEGETQYF. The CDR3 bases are TGTGCCAGCAGCCCCTTCTGGGCAGCGGAGGGAGAGACCCAGTACTTC.

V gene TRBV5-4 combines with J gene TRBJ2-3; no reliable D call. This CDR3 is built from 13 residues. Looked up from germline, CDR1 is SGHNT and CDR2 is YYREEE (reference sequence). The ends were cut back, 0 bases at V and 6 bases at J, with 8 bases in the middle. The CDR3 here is CASSLGPVDTQYF. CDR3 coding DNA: TGTGCCAGCAGCTTGGGCCCGGTGGATACGCAGTATTTT.

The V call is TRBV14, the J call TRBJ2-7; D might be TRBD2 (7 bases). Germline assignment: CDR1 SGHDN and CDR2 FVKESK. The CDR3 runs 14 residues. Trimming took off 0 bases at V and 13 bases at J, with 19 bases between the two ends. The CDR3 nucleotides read TGTGCCAGCAGCCAAGAACGGGGGGCAGGCGGTCCCTACTTC. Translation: CASSQERGAGGPYF.

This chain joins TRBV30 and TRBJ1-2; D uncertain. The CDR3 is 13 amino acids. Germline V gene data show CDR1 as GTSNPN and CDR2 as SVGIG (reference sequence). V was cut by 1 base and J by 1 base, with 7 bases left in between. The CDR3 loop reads CAWSGGFNYGYTF. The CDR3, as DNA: TGTGCCTGGAGTGGTGGTTTTAACTATGGCTACACCTTC.

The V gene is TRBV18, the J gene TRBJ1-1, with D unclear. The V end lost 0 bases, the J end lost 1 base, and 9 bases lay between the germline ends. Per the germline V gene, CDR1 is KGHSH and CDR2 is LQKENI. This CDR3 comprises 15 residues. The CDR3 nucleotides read TGTGCCAGCTCACCACCTTGGGAGAGGAACACTGAAGCTTTCTTT. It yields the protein CASSPPWERNTEAFF.

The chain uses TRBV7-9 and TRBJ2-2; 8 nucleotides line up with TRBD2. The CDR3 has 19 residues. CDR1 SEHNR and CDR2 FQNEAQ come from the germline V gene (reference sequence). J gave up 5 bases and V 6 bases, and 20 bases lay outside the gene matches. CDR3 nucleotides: TGTGCCAGCAGTTATTCGGGGGTACGAGCGGGAGCAAGGACCGGGGAGCTGTTTTTT. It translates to CASSYSGVRAGARTGELFF.

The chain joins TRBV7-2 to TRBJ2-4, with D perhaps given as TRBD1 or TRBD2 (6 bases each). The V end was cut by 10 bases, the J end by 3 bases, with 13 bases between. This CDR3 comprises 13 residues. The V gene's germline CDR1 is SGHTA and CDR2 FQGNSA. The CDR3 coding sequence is TGTGCCACCAGGGGAGGCGGCAAAAACATTCAGTACTTC. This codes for CATRGGGKNIQYF.

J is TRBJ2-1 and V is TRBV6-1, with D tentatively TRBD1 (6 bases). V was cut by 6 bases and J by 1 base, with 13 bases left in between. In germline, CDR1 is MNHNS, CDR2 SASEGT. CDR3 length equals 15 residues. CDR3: CASRPGQISYNEQFF. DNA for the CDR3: TGTGCCAGCAGGCCTGGACAGATATCCTACAATGAGCAGTTCTTC.

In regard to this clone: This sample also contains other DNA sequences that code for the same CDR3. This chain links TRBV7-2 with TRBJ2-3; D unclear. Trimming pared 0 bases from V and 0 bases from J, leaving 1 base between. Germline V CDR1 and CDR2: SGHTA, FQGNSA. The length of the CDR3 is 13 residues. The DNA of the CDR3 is TGTGCCAGCAGCTTAGCTAGCACAGATACGCAGTATTTT. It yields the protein CASSLASTDTQYF.

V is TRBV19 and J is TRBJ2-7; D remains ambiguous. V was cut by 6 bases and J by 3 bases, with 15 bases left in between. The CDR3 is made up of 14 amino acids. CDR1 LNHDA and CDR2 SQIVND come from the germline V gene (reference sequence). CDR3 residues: CASRGGESFYEQYF. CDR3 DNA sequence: TGTGCCAGTAGAGGTGGGGAAAGTTTCTACGAGCAGTACTTC.

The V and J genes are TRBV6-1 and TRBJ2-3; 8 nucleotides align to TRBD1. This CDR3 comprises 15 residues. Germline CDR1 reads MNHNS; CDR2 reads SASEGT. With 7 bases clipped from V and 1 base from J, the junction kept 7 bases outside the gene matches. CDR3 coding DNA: TGTGCCAGCAACCTCGACAGGGGAGGCACAGATACGCAGTATTTT. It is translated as CASNLDRGGTDTQYF.